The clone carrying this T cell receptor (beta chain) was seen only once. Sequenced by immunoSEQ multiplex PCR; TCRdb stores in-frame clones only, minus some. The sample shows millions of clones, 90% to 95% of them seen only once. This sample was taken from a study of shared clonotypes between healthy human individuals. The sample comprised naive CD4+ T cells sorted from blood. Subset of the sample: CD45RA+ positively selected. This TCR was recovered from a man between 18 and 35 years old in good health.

The CDR3 DNA is TGTGCCAGTAGTATCAAGGTGGGAGCGTCCTACGAGCAGTACTTC. Its protein is CASSIKVGASYEQYF. The genes are TRBV19 and TRBJ2-7; weak D call: TRBD2 (5 bases). Germline V lookup: CDR1 LNHDA, CDR2 SQIVND (reference sequence). Between the trimmed V and J ends, which lost 3 bases and 1 base, there was a span of 13 bases. The CDR3 has 15 residues.